The TCR beta chain described here comes from a study of blood T cell repertoires in COVID-19. Study overall: Sites in the United States, Italy and Spain provided acute and convalescent COVID-19 samples. T cells, B-cell-depleted T cells, or PBMCs provided the cDNA or gDNA that served as material.

Produced via immunoSEQ multiplex PCR; TCRdb's table is partial and in-frame only. The table includes some 220,000 clones, about 79% detected once. This TCR derives from a middle-aged man with active or convalescent COVID-19. The specimen sequenced was peripheral blood.

The CDR3 DNA reads TGTGCCAGCAGTTTAGGTACAGCAGTACAAGAGACCCAGTACTTC. Residues: CASSLGTAVQETQYF. V usage is TRBV28 and J usage is TRBJ2-5, with D hard to call. The CDR3 is made up of 15 amino acids. Germline V gene data show CDR1 as MDHEN and CDR2 as SYDVKM. V was shortened by 2 bases and J by 2 bases, with 12 bases between the two germline ends.